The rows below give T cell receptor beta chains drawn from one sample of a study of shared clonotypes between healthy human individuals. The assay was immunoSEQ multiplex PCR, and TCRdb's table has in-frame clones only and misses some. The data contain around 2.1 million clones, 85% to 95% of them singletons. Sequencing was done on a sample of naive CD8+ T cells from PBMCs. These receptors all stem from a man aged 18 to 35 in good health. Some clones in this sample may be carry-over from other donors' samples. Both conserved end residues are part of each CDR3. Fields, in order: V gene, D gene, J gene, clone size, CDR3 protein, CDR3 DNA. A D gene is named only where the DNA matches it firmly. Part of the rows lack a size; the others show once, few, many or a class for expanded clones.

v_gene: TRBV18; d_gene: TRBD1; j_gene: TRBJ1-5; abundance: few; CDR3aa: CASSPNRDRRNQPQHF; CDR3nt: TGTGCCAGCTCACCGAATAGGGACAGGCGCAATCAGCCCCAGCATTTT
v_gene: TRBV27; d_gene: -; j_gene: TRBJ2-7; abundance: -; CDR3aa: CASSLGPPSQGDAYEQYF; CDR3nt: TGTGCCAGCAGTTTAGGTCCCCCATCCCAGGGTGATGCCTACGAGCAGTACTTC
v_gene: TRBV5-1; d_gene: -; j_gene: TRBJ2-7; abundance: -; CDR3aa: CASSLGLTYEQYF; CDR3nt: TGCGCCAGCAGCTTGGGTCTGACTTACGAGCAGTACTTC
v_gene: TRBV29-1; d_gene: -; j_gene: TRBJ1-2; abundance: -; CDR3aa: CSVRVDWKNYGYTF; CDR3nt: TGCAGCGTGCGGGTGGACTGGAAGAACTATGGCTACACCTTC
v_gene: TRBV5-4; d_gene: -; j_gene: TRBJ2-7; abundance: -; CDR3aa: CASSQNGGARSYEQYF; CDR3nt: TGTGCCAGCAGCCAGAATGGGGGGGCACGTTCCTACGAGCAGTACTTC
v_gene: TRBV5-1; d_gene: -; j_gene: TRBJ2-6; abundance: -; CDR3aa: CASSPHLRTDGANVLTF; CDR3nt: TGCGCCAGCAGCCCCCACTTACGGACAGATGGGGCCAACGTCCTGACTTTC
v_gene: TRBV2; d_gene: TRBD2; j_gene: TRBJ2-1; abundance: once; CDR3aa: CASSVRAAGGLYNEQFF; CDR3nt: TGTGCCAGCAGTGTTAGGGCAGCGGGAGGTCTCTACAATGAGCAGTTCTTC
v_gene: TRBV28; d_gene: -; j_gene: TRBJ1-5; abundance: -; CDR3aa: CTSSLFRGGNQPQHF; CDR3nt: TGTACCAGCAGTTTATTTCGGGGCGGCAATCAGCCCCAGCATTTT
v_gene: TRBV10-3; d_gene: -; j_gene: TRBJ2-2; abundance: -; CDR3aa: CAISPTPGGDTGELFF; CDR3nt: TGTGCCATCAGTCCCACTCCCGGGGGCGACACCGGGGAGCTGTTTTTT
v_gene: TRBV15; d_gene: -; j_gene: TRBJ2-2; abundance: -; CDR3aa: CATSRDKRPNTGELFF; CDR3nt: TGTGCCACCAGCAGAGATAAGCGACCGAACACCGGGGAGCTGTTTTTT
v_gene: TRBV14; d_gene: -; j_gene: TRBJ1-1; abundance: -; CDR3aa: CASSQKNTEAFF; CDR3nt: TGTGCCAGCAGCCAGAAGAACACTGAAGCTTTCTTT
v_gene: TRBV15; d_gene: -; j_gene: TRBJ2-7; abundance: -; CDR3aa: CATSRASNYEQYF; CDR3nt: TGTGCCACCAGCAGAGCTAGCAACTACGAGCAGTACTTC
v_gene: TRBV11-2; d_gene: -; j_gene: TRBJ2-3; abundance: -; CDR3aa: CASSLGGGTQYF; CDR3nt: TGTGCCAGCAGCTTAGGAGGTGGTACGCAGTATTTT
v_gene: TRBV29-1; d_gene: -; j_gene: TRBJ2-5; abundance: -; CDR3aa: CSVSPGTLQETQYF; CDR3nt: TGCAGCGTTTCCCCCGGGACACTTCAAGAGACCCAGTACTTC
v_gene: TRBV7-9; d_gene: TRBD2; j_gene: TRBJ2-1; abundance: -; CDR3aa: CASSSTSGGRYNEQFF; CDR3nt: TGTGCCAGCAGCTCGACTAGCGGAGGAAGGTACAATGAGCAGTTCTTC
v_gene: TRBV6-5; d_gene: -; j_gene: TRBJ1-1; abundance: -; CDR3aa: CASSYSISTNTEAFF; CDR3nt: TGTGCCAGCAGTTACTCGATTTCGACGAACACTGAAGCTTTCTTT
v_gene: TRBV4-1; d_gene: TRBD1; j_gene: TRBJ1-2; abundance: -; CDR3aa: CASSQQVGQGVYGYTF; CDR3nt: TGCGCCAGCAGCCAGCAGGTAGGACAGGGAGTCTATGGCTACACCTTC
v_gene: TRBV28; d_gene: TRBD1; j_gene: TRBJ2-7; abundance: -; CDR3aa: CASRTGGLYEQYF; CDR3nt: TGTGCCAGCAGGACAGGGGGACTCTACGAGCAGTACTTC
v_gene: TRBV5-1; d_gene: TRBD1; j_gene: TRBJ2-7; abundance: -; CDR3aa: CASSLGDRGYEQYF; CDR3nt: TGCGCCAGCAGCCTTGGGGACAGGGGCTACGAGCAGTACTTC
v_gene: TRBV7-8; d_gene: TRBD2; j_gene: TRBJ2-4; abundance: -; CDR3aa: CASSFTRWREGENIQYF; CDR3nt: TGTGCCAGCAGCTTTACCCGGTGGCGGGAGGGGGAAAACATTCAGTACTTC
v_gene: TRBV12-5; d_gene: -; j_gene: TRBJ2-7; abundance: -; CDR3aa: CASGLYPPGRASGSLSYEQYF; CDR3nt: TGTGCTAGTGGTTTGTACCCACCAGGAAGGGCCTCGGGATCTCTGAGCTACGAGCAGTACTTC
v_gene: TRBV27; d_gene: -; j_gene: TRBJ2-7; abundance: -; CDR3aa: CASSSSGAYEQYF; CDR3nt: TGTGCCAGCAGTTCCTCCGGGGCCTACGAGCAGTACTTC
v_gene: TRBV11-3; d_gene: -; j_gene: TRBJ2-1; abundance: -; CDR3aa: CASSLDPARYNEQFF; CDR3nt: TGTGCCAGCAGCTTAGATCCTGCGCGGTACAATGAGCAGTTCTTC
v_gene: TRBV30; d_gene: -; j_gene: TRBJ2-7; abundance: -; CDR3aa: CAWKLRGSSYEQYF; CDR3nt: TGTGCCTGGAAGTTACGGGGTAGCTCCTACGAGCAGTACTTC
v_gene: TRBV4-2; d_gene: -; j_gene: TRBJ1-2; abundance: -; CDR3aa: CASSGRTDNYGYTF; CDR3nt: TGTGCCAGCAGCGGCCGGACGGACAACTATGGCTACACCTTC
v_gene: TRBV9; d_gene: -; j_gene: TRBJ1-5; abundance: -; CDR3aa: CASGGGGVYQPQHF; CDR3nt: TGTGCCAGCGGAGGAGGTGGGGTCTATCAGCCCCAGCATTTT
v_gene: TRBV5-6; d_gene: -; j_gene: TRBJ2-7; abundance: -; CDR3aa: CASSVSGEQYF; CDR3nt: TGTGCCAGCAGCGTGAGTGGCGAGCAGTACTTC
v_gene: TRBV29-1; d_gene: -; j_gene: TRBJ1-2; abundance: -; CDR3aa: CSVMKVGNGYTF; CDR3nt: TGCAGCGTCATGAAAGTGGGAAATGGCTACACCTTC
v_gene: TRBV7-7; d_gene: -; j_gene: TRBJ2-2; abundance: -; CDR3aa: CASSPTSWGTGELFF; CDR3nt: TGTGCCAGCAGCCCTACTAGTTGGGGCACCGGGGAGCTGTTTTTT
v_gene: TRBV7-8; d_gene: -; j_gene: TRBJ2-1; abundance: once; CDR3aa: CASSLGPTGVNEQFF; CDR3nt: TGTGCCAGCAGCTTAGGACCGACAGGTGTGAATGAGCAGTTCTTC
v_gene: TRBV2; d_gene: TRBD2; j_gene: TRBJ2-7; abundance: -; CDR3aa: CASSERRVQSGRYEQYF; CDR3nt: TGTGCCAGCAGTGAACGGCGGGTTCAAAGCGGGAGGTACGAGCAGTACTTC
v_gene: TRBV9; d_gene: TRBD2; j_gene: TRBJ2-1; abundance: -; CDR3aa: CASGPTSGPKQNVFF; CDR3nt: TGTGCCAGCGGCCCGACTAGCGGGCCAAAACAAAACGTGTTCTTC
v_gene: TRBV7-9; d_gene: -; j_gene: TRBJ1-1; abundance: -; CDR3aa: CASSRWGNTEAFF; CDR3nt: TGTGCCAGCAGCCGCTGGGGGAACACTGAAGCTTTCTTT
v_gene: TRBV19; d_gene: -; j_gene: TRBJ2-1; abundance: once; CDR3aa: CASSQDSYNEQFF; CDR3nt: TGTGCCAGTAGTCAAGACTCTTACAATGAGCAGTTCTTC
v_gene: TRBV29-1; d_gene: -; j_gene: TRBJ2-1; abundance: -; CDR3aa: CSGVRGFMDEQFF; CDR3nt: TGCAGCGGTGTACGTGGGTTTATGGATGAGCAGTTCTTC
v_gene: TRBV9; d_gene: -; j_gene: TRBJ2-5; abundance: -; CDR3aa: CASSVKGRSETQYF; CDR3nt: TGTGCCAGCAGCGTGAAGGGGAGGTCGGAGACCCAGTACTTC
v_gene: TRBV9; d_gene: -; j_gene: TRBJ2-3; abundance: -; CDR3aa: CASSAIRTDTQYF; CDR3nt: TGTGCCAGCAGCGCCATTCGCACAGATACGCAGTATTTT
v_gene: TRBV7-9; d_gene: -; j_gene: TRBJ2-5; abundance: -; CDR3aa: CASSLPSDRYQETQYF; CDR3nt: TGTGCCAGCAGCTTACCGAGCGACAGGTACCAAGAGACCCAGTACTTC
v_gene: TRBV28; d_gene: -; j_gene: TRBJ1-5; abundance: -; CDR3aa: CASSLYQEGNQPQHF; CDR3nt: TGTGCCAGCAGTTTATATCAGGAGGGCAATCAGCCCCAGCATTTT
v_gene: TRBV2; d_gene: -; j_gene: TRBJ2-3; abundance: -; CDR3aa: CASSEPKEGPSTDTQYF; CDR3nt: TGTGCCAGCAGTGAACCCAAGGAGGGGCCTAGCACAGATACGCAGTATTTT
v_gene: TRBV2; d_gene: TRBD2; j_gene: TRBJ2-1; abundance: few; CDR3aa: CAGPLAGAYNEQFF; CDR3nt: TGTGCCGGACCCCTAGCGGGGGCCTACAATGAGCAGTTCTTC
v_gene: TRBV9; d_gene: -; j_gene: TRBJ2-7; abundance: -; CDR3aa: CASSASSGNTYEQYF; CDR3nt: TGTGCCAGCAGCGCGAGTAGCGGAAACACCTACGAGCAGTACTTC
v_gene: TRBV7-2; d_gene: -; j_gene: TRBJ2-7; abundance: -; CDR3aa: CASSLVGFQFLSSYEQYF; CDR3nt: TGTGCCAGCAGCTTAGTGGGCTTCCAGTTTCTTAGCTCCTACGAGCAGTACTTC
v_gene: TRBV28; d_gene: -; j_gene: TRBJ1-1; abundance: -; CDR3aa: CASSLSWNTEAFF; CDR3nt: TGTGCCAGCAGCTTAAGTTGGAACACTGAAGCTTTCTTT
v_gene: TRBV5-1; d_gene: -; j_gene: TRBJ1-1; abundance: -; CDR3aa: CASSLYQGTEAFF; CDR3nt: TGCGCCAGCAGCTTGTATCAGGGCACTGAAGCTTTCTTT
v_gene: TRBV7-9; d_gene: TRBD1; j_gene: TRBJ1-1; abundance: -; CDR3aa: CASKKDQTGVTEAFF; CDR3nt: TGTGCCAGCAAAAAAGATCAAACAGGGGTCACTGAAGCTTTCTTT
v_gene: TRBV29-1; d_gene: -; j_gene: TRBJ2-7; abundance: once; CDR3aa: CSVEDAVSGYEQYF; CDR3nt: TGCAGCGTTGAAGACGCAGTCTCGGGCTACGAGCAGTACTTC
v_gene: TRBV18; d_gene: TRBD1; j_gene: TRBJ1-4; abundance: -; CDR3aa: CASSLSPGQGNEKLFF; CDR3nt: TGTGCCAGCTCACTTTCACCGGGACAGGGGAATGAAAAACTGTTTTTT
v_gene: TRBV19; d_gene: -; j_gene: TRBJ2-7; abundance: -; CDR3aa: CASSVADPYEQYF; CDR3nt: TGTGCCAGTAGTGTTGCGGATCCGTACGAGCAGTACTTC
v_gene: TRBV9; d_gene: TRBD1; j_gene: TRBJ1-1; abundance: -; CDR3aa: CASSTRQGSNTEAFF; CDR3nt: TGTGCCAGCAGCACGCGACAGGGCTCGAACACTGAAGCTTTCTTT
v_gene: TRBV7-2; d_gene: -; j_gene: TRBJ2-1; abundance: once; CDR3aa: CASSFVLGGIDNEQFF; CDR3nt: TGTGCCAGCAGCTTCGTATTAGGCGGGATCGACAATGAGCAGTTCTTC
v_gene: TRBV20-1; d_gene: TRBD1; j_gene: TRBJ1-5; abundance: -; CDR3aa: CSAWGDRTQHF; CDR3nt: TGCAGTGCTTGGGGGGACAGGACCCAGCATTTT
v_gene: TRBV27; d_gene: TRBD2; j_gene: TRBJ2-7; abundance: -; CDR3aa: CASSSGLAAYEQYF; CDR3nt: TGTGCCAGCAGTTCAGGACTAGCGGCCTACGAGCAGTACTTC
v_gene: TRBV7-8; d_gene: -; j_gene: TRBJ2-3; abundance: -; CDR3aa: CASSLTPSRALRTDTQYF; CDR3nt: TGTGCCAGCAGCTTAACCCCTTCGCGGGCCCTTCGCACAGATACGCAGTATTTT
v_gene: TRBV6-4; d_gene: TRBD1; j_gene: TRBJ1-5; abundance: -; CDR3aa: CASSDSRPGQGYNQPQHF; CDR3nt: TGTGCCAGCAGTGACTCACGGCCGGGACAGGGCTATAATCAGCCCCAGCATTTT
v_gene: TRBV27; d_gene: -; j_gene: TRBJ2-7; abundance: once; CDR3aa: CASSFSGSYEQYF; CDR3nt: TGTGCCAGCAGTTTCTCCGGCAGCTACGAGCAGTACTTC